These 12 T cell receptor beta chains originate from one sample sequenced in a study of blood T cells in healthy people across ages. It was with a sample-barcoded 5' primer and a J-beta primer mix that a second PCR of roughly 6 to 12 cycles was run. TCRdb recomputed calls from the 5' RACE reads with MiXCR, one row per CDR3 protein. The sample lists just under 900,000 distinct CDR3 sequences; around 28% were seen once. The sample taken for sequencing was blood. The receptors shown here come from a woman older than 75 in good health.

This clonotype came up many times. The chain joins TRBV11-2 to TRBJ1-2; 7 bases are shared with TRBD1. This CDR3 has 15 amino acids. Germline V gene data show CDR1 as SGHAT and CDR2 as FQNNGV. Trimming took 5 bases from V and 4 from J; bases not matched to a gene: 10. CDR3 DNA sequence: TGTGCCAGCAGCGCCGGGACAGAACCACTCTATGGCTACACCTTC. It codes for CASSAGTEPLYGYTF.

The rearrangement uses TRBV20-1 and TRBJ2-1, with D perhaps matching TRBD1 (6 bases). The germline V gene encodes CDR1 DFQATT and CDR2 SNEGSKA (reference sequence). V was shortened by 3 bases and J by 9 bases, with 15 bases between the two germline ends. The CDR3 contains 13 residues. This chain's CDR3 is CSASRGGVGEQFF. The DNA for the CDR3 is TGCAGTGCTAGCAGAGGGGGTGTGGGTGAGCAGTTCTTC.

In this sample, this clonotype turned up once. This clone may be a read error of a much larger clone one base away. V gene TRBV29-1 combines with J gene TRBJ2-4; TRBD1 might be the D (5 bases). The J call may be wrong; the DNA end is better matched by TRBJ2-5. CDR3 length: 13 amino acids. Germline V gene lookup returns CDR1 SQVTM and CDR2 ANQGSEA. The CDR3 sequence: CSVSKGRRETQYF. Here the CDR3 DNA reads TGCAGCGTCTCTAAGGGGCGAAGAGAGACCCAGTACTTC.

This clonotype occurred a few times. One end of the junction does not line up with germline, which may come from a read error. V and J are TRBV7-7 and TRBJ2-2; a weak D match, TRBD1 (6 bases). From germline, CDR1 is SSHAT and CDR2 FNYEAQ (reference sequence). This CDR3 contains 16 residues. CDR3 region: CASSQLQGRNTGELFF. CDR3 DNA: TGTGCTAGCAGCCAACTTCAGGGGAGAAACACCGGGGAGCTGTTTTTT.

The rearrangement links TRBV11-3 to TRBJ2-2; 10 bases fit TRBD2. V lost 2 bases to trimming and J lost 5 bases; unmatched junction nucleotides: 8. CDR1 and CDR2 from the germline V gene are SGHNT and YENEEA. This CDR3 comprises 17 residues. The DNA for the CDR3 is TGTGCCAGCAGCTTAAAGGGCACTAGCGGGGCAACCGGGGAGCTGTTTTTT. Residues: CASSLKGTSGATGELFF.

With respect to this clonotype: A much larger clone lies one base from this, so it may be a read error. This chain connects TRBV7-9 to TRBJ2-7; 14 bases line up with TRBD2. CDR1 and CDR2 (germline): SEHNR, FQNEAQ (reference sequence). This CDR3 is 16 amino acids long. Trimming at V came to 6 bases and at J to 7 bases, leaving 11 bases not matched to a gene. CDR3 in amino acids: CASRPTSGGAGNEQYF. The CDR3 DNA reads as TGTGCCAGCAGACCGACTAGCGGGGGGGCCGGCAATGAGCAGTACTTC. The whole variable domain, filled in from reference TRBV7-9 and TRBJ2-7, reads DTGVSQNPRHKITKRGQNVTFRCDPISEHNRLYWYRQTLGQGPEFLTYFQNEAQLEKSRLLSDRFSAERPKGSFSTLEIQRTEQGDSAMYLCASRPTSGGAGNEQYFGPGTRLTVT.

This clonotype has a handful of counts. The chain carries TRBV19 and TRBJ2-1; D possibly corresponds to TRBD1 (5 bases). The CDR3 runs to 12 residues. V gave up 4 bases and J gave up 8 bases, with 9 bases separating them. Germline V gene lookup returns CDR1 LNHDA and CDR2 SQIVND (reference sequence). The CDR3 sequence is CASSSRVHEQFF. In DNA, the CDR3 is TGTGCCAGTAGTAGCAGGGTCCATGAGCAGTTCTTC. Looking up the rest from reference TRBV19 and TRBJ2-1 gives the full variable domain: DGGITQSPKYLFRKEGQNVTLSCEQNLNHDAMYWYRQDPGQGLRLIYYSQIVNDFQKGDIAEGYSVSREKKESFPLTVTSAQKNPTAFYLCASSSRVHEQFFGPGTRLTVL.

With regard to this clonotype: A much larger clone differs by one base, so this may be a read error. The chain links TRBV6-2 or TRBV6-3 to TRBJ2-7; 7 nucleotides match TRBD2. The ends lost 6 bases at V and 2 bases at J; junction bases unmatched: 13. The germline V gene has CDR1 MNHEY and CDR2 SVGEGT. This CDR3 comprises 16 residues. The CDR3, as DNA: TGTGCCAGCAGGCCCACTAGCGAGGGGCGAACCTACGAGCAGTACTTC. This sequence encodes CASRPTSEGRTYEQYF.

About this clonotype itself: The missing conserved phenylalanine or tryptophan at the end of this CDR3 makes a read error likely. The CDR3 DNA is TGTGCCAGCAGCTCGGCCAGCTCCTACAATGAGCAGTACTCC. Translation gives CASSSASSYNEQYS. This chain uses TRBV11-2 with TRBJ2-1; D is uncertain. The J call is uncertain, as TRBJ2-7 better fits the DNA end. Germline V CDR1 and CDR2: SGHAT, FQNNGV. The CDR3 sequence is 14 residues long.

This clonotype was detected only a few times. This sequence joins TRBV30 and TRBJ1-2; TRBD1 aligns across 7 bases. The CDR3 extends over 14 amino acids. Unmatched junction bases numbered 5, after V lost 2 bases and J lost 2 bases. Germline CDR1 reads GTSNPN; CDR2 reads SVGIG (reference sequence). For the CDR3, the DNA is TGTGCCTGGAGTAGACAGGGTCTAAACTATGGCTACACCTTC. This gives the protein CAWSRQGLNYGYTF.

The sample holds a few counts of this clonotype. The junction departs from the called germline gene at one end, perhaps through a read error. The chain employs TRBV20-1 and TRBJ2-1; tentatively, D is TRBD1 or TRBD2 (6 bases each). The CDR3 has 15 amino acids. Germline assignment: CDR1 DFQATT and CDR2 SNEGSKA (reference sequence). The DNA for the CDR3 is TGCAGTGCTAGGGGGGGCGTCCTCTCCTACAATAAGCAGTTCTTC. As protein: CSARGGVLSYNKQFF.

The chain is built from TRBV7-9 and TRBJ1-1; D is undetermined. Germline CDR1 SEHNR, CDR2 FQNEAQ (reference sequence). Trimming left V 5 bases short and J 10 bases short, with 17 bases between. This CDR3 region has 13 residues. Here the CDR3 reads CASSRIREAGAFF. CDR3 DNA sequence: TGTGCCAGCAGCCGCATACGCGAGGCGGGAGCTTTCTTT. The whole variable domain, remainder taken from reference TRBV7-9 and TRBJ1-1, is DTGVSQNPRHKITKRGQNVTFRCDPISEHNRLYWYRQTLGQGPEFLTYFQNEAQLEKSRLLSDRFSAERPKGSFSTLEIQRTEQGDSAMYLCASSRIREAGAFFGQGTRLTVV.